The 22 T cell receptor beta chains below come from one sample, sequenced in a study of cytomegalovirus exposure and HLA in healthy donors. 13 Jbeta primers and 60 Vbeta primers were used for the PCR. TCRdb keeps only in-frame clones here, not all; method: immunoSEQ multiplex PCR. The sample includes 150,000 or so clones, around 75% of them seen just once. The sample consisted of PBMCs. The receptors were sampled from a woman aged 18-35 years in good health and CMV-seronegative.

The chain has TRBV4-3 and TRBJ2-7; 7 bases align to TRBD1. CDR1 is LGHNA and CDR2 is YSLEER in the germline V gene. The CDR3 runs 14 residues. With 1 base clipped from V and 1 base from J, the junction kept 1 base outside the gene matches. CDR3 in amino acids: CASSQGQGSYEQYF. CDR3 DNA: TGCGCCAGCAGCCAAGGACAGGGATCCTACGAGCAGTACTTC.

The chain links TRBV11-2 to TRBJ1-6; D is possibly TRBD1 (5 bases). The V gene lost 5 bases and the J gene lost 9 bases, with 14 bases spanning the gap. Germline V gives CDR1 SGHAT, CDR2 FQNNGV. The CDR3 runs 14 residues. CDR3 sequence: CASSQTVPVSPLHF. CDR3 nucleotide sequence: TGTGCCAGCAGCCAGACAGTCCCGGTTTCACCCCTCCACTTT. Full variable domain (remainder filled in from reference TRBV11-2 and TRBJ1-6): EAGVAQSPRYKIIEKRQSVAFWCNPISGHATLYWYQQILGQGPKLLIQFQNNGVVDDSQLPKDRFSAERLKGVDSTLKIQPAKLEDSAVYLCASSQTVPVSPLHFGNGTRLTVT.

This clone was picked up a small number of times. This chain links TRBV9 with TRBJ2-3; 9 bases are a match to TRBD1. Germline V CDR1 and CDR2: SGDLS, YYNGEE. CDR3 length: 18 residues. Germline trimming cut 0 bases from V and 0 bases from J; bases unmatched to any gene: 8. CDR3 in amino acids: CASSVGDGTGTSTDTQYF. CDR3 nucleotides: TGTGCCAGCAGCGTAGGGGACGGGACAGGGACTAGCACAGATACGCAGTATTTT.

The genes are TRBV28 and TRBJ2-5; D is perhaps TRBD2 (6 bases). The germline V and J ends were trimmed by 6 bases and 11 bases, with 22 bases remaining between them. Germline loops: CDR1 MDHEN, CDR2 SYDVKM. The CDR3 sequence is 14 residues long. Here the CDR3 DNA reads TGTGCCAGCAGATATACTGGGACTCCTTTTGAGCAGTACTTC. Protein: CASRYTGTPFEQYF.

This clone is a singleton in its sample. The gene calls are TRBV7-6 and TRBJ1-6; 7 bases map to TRBD1. After removal of 4 bases from V and 10 bases from J, the junction contained 4 bases not matched to a gene. The length of the CDR3 is 13 residues. Germline V gives CDR1 SGHVS, CDR2 FNYEAQ. The CDR3 is CASSSGGRSPLHF. CDR3 in DNA: TGTGCCAGCAGCTCAGGGGGGAGATCACCCCTCCACTTT.

This clone was seen more than once but under ten times. V gene TRBV4-1 combines with J gene TRBJ1-5; 8 bases line up with TRBD1. The CDR3 consists of 15 residues. Germline V gene lookup returns CDR1 MGHRA and CDR2 YSYEKL. After removal of 0 bases from V and 6 bases from J, the junction contained 4 bases not matched to a gene. CDR3 region: CASSQDGTGGQPQHF. Here the CDR3 DNA reads TGCGCCAGCAGCCAAGATGGGACAGGAGGTCAGCCCCAGCATTTT.

The chain carries TRBV6-5 and TRBJ1-1; the match to TRBD1 covers 8 bases. The J segment lost 2 bases and the V segment lost 11 bases, leaving 7 bases of the junction unmatched. Germline V gives CDR1 MNHEY, CDR2 SVGAGI. The CDR3 length is 13 residues. CDR3 sequence (DNA): TGTGCCCACAGACAGGGGATAAACACTGAAGCTTTCTTT. This sequence encodes CAHRQGINTEAFF.

The gene calls are TRBV11-1 and TRBJ2-1; no clear D. The CDR3 consists of 14 residues. V shed 2 bases and J shed 0 bases, with 5 bases lying between them. Germline V gene lookup returns CDR1 SGHAT and CDR2 FQDESV (reference sequence). The CDR3 DNA reads TGTGCCAGCAGCTTAAGAGTCTCCTACAATGAGCAGTTCTTC. Translation gives CASSLRVSYNEQFF.

In its sample, this clone was seen a few times. This chain joins TRBV6-5 and TRBJ1-2; 7 positions match TRBD1. The V and J ends lost 6 bases and 8 bases, in that order; junction bases with no gene match: 6. Germline V lookup: CDR1 MNHEY, CDR2 SVGAGI. CDR3 length equals 12 residues. The DNA for the CDR3 is TGTGCCAGCAGCCTCAGGGGGTACGGCTACACCTTC. This encodes CASSLRGYGYTF.

The chain links TRBV7-2 to TRBJ2-5; D remains unclear. CDR3 size: 14 residues. Germline loops: CDR1 SGHTA, CDR2 FQGNSA. V was trimmed by 3 bases and J by 2 bases, leaving 10 bases between them. The CDR3 DNA reads as TGTGCCAGCAGCTTCGGGTACTCACAAGAGACCCAGTACTTC. This encodes CASSFGYSQETQYF.

This sequence joins TRBV5-1 and TRBJ2-1, with 9 bases lining up with TRBD2. J was trimmed by 7 bases and V by 0 bases; bases with no gene match: 5. The CDR3 runs 15 residues. In germline, CDR1 is SGHRS, CDR2 YFSETQ. The CDR3 loop reads CASSLVAGGQNEQFF. As DNA, the CDR3 is TGCGCCAGCAGCTTGGTTGCGGGGGGGCAGAATGAGCAGTTCTTC.

This clone occurred a few times. DNA of the CDR3: TGTGCCAGCAGAAAATGGACATCCTCCAACGAGCAGTACGTC. Translating it yields CASRKWTSSNEQYV. The rearrangement uses TRBV6-5 and TRBJ2-7; tentative D call: TRBD1 (5 bases). Germline loops: CDR1 MNHEY, CDR2 SVGAGI. The CDR3 is 14 amino acids.

The chain recombines TRBV6-6 with TRBJ2-7, with D maybe TRBD1 (6 bases). Germline V gene sequence: CDR1 MNHNY, CDR2 SVGAGI (reference sequence). The V end was cut by 6 bases, the J end by 1 base, with 13 bases between. CDR3 length: 14 residues. The CDR3 DNA reads TGTGCCAGCAGGGGGACAACCGCATCCTACGAGCAGTACTTC. Translating it yields CASRGTTASYEQYF.

The chain uses TRBV19 and TRBJ1-4; D is unclear. V shed 1 base and J shed 8 bases, with 11 bases lying between them. Germline loops: CDR1 LNHDA, CDR2 SQIVND (reference sequence). The CDR3 is 14 residues long. The CDR3 DNA is TGTGCCAGTAGTATAGCACAGATAAACGAAAAACTGTTTTTT. Translation: CASSIAQINEKLFF.

The chain joins TRBV7-9 to TRBJ2-1; 7 bases agree with TRBD2. The CDR3 is 14 residues long. J was trimmed by 3 bases and V by 5 bases; bases with no gene match: 4. Germline assignment: CDR1 SEHNR and CDR2 FQNEAQ (reference sequence). CDR3 residues: CASSPGLDYNEQFF. The CDR3 DNA reads TGTGCCAGCAGCCCCGGACTAGACTACAATGAGCAGTTCTTC.

The J gene is TRBJ1-6, the V gene TRBV19, with 7 bases fitting TRBD1. Germline V lookup: CDR1 LNHDA, CDR2 SQIVND (reference sequence). J was trimmed by 7 bases and V by 7 bases; bases with no gene match: 4. The length of the CDR3 is 13 residues. CDR3 sequence (DNA): TGTGCCAGTACCCCCAGGGGGAATTCACCCCTCCACTTT. Its translation: CASTPRGNSPLHF.

This clone was observed once. The chain joins TRBV30 to TRBJ2-1; possible D gene TRBD2, 5 bases. CDR1 and CDR2 (germline): GTSNPN, SVGIG (reference sequence). V lost 7 bases, J lost 9 bases, and 10 bases lay in between. CDR3 size: 10 residues. The CDR3 coding sequence is TGTGCCTCCGGCCGGGGTGAGCAGTTCTTC. It encodes CASGRGEQFF.

This chain uses TRBV5-6 with TRBJ1-2; D not certain. The V and J ends lost 6 bases and 2 bases respectively, with 14 bases between them. The germline CDR1 and CDR2 sequences are SGHDT and YYEEEE. There are 14 residues in the CDR3. CDR3 nucleotide sequence: TGTGCCAGCACCACTGAGAGGAGAAACTATGGCTACACCTTC. Amino acid sequence: CASTTERRNYGYTF. Full variable domain (outside the CDR3, taken from reference TRBV5-6 and TRBJ1-2): DAGVTQSPTHLIKTRGQQVTLRCSPKSGHDTVSWYQQALGQGPQFIFQYYEEEERQRGNFPDRFSGHQFPNYSSELNVNALLLGDSALYLCASTTERRNYGYTFGSGTRLTVV.

In its sample, this clone was seen a few times. This sequence joins TRBV4-1 and TRBJ1-1; a possible D gene is TRBD1 (6 bases). The CDR3 has 16 residues. The V gene lost 0 bases and the J gene lost 6 bases, with 17 bases spanning the gap. In germline, CDR1 is MGHRA, CDR2 YSYEKL. The CDR3 DNA sequence: TGCGCCAGCAGCCAAGAAAACAGGGCTAATCACGCTGAAGCTTTCTTT. Amino acids: CASSQENRANHAEAFF.

The rearrangement joins TRBV18 to TRBJ1-3, with TRBD1 identical over 7 bases. CDR3 length equals 14 residues. Germline loops: CDR1 KGHSH, CDR2 LQKENI. V dropped 3 bases and J dropped 7; count of bases not matched to a gene: 6. CDR3 coding DNA: TGTGCCAGCTCACCCGCGCAGGGGGAGAACACCATATATTTT. Translating it yields CASSPAQGENTIYF.

The rearrangement uses TRBV28 and TRBJ2-6, with 7 bases matching TRBD1. With V trimmed by 7 bases and J by 3 bases, 18 bases remained unmatched. The germline gives CDR1 MDHEN, CDR2 SYDVKM. There are 19 residues in the CDR3. The CDR3 sequence is CASNTYWRGGADGANVLTF. In nucleotides, the CDR3 is TGTGCCAGCAATACTTACTGGAGAGGGGGCGCGGATGGGGCCAACGTCCTGACTTTC.

This clone was detected a few times. This rearrangement joins TRBV9 to TRBJ1-2; 7 bases are a match to TRBD1. The CDR3 consists of 14 residues. Losses at the gene ends were 0 bases for V and 4 bases for J; bases not matched to a gene: 3. Germline CDR1 is SGDLS and CDR2 is YYNGEE. The DNA of the CDR3 is TGTGCCAGCAGCGTAGATTACAGGGGCTATGGCTACACCTTC. Its translation is CASSVDYRGYGYTF.